The clone carrying this T cell receptor (beta chain) was counted only a few times. Its specificity is unknown. Broader study findings: Whole repertoires were not studied in the larger cohort, only one V-J beta rearrangement. The TCR gene usage of tumor memory CD4+ T cells clustered together with blood and lymph node memory CD4+ cells and with lymph node naive CD4+ cells.

Semi-nested PCR with Nested Universal Primer A followed constant-region reverse priming of full-length variable regions. A single record per CDR3 protein comes from TCRdb applying MiXCR to the 5' RACE reads. The repertoire has tens of thousands of distinct CDR3 sequences, 28% of them found once; the top ten carry approximately 3%. Sequencing was performed on tumor-infiltrating memory CD4+ T cells sorted from the breast tumor. Stated subset: memory CD4+ T cells, CD4+CD45RO+CD25-. The receptor comes from a female donor with breast cancer.

For the CDR3, the DNA is TGCGCCAGCAGGAGGGACACCACCACCGGGGAGCTGTTTTTT. It is translated as CASRRDTTTGELFF. The rearrangement uses TRBV5-1 and TRBJ2-2; TRBD1 is a possible D gene (6 bases). This CDR3 is built from 14 residues. The germline CDR1 and CDR2 sequences are SGHRS and YFSETQ. The ends were cut back, 5 bases at V and 4 bases at J, with 12 bases in the middle.